This TCR beta chain was observed in a study of blood T cell repertoires in COVID-19. Across the whole study: From T cells, B-cell-depleted T cells, or PBMCs came the material, which was cDNA or gDNA.

The germline V gene has CDR1 LGHDT and CDR2 YNNKEL (reference sequence). Unmatched junction bases numbered 6, after V lost 1 base and J lost 9 bases. CDR3 length: 13 amino acids. The method was immunoSEQ multiplex PCR; TCRdb's version includes in-frame clones alone and lacks a portion of them. This sample has some 240,000 clones, with 84% found just once. The source is a woman between 35 and 50 years old who had recovered from COVID-19. This chain connects TRBV3-1 (or the pseudogene TRBV3-2) to TRBJ2-7; 7 nucleotides line up with TRBD1. Sequencing was performed on peripheral blood. The CDR3 DNA reads as TGTGCCAGCAGCCAAGCACCGCAGGGGGTGCAGTACTTC. Translating gives CASSQAPQGVQYF.